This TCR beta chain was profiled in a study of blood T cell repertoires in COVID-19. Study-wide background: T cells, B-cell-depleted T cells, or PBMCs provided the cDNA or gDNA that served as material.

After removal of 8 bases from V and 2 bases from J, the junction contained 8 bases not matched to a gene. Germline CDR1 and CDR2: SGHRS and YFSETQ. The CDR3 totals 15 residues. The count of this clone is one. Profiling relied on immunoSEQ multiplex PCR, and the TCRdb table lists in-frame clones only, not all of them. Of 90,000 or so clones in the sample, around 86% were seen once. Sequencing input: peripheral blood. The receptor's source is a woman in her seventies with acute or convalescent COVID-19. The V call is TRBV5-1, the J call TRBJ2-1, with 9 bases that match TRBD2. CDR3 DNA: TGCGCCAGTACAGCGGGGGGCTACGCCTACAATGAGCAGTTCTTC. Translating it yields CASTAGGYAYNEQFF.